This T cell receptor (beta chain) was identified during a study of response to subunit inactivated influenza vaccine listed by TCRdb under 2018. Broadly, across the study: The study used deep quantitative T cell receptor repertoire profiling to track responses to a trivalent subunit inactivated influenza vaccine. Points the paper makes about the study in general: The authors suggested that each seasonal influenza vaccination may recruit only a limited number of new T cells.

Libraries came from RT-PCR. TCRdb records Illumina HiSeq 2500 as the sequencer. Clones were called with MiXCR by TCRdb after fastp trimmed the public reads at Q25, and only in-frame beta chains were retained. Each entry merges the rows of one CDR3 protein and shows their most common DNA and genes. The sample includes over 750,000 distinct CDR3 sequences, with 21% observed a single time. The ten biggest clones cover around 9.6% of the sample. A note on this clonotype: Its target antigen remains unknown. Base qualities are not provided; no much larger clone lies one nucleotide away.

This TCR came from a man in his forties or fifties who received an inactivated influenza vaccine. Donor details come from another sample of the same person, matched by shared clones. The specimen was PBMCs from blood, collected roughly 5 days after vaccination.

The nucleotide sequence is given as TGTGCCAGCAGTTTAGCGGACAGGGGGCAGACCCAGTACTTC. It specifies CASSLADRGQTQYF. This chain joins TRBV28 to TRBJ2-5, with 11 bases matching TRBD1. Inclusive of the bounding cysteine and phenylalanine, the CDR3 is 14 residues long. Only CDR3 DNA is held: 42 bases, read in frame from base 1. V is cut back by 2 bases and J by 6 bases, with 2 bases in the junction unmatched. In the germline V gene, CDR1 corresponds to MDHEN and CDR2 to SYDVKM.